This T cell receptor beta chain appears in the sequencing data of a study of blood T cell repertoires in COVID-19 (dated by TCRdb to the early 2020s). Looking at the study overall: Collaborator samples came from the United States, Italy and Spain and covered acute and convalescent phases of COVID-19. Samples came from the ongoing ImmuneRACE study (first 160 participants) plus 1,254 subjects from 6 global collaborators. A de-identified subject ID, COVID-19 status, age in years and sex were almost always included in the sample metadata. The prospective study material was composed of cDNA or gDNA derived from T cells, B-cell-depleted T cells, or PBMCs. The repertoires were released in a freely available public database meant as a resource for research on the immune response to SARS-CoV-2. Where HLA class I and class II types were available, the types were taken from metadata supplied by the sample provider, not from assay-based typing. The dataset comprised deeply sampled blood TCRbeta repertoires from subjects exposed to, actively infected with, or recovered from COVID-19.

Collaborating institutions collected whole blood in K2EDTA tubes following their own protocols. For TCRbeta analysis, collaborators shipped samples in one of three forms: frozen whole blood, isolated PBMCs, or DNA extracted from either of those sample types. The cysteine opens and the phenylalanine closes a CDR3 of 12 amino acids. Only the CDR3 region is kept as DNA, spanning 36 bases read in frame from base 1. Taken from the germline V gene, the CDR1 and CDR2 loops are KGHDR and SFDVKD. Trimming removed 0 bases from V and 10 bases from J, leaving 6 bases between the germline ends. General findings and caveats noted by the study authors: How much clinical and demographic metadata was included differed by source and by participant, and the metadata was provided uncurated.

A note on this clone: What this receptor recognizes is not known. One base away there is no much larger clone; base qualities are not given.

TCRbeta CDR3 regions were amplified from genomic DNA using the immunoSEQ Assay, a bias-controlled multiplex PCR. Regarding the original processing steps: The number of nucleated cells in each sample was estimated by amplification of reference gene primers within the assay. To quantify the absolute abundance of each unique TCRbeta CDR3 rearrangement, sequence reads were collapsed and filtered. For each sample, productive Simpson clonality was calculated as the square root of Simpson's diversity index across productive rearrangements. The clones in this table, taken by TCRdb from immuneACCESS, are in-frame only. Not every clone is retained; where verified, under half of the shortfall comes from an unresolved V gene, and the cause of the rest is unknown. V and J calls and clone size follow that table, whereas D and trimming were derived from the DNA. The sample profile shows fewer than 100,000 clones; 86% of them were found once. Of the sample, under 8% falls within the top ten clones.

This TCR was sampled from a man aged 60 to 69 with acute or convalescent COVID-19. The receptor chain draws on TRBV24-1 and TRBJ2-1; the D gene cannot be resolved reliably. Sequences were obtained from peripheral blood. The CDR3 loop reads CATSDLRSEQFF. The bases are TGTGCCACCAGTGATTTGAGGAGCGAGCAGTTCTTC.